This TCR beta chain was found in a study of T cell changes during pregnancy in multiple sclerosis (dated by TCRdb to about 2019). Study-level background: The study looked at changes in the T cell repertoire across pregnancy in women with multiple sclerosis.

The library was obtained by the immunoSEQ multiplex PCR assay. The table comes from immuneACCESS by way of TCRdb, which keeps in-frame sequences with V and J called. Part of the clones is missing from these tables; in studies checked, under half for an unresolved V gene and the rest for unknown reasons. Present in this sample are under 15,000 clones, about 88% of which were seen just once. About 15% of the sample is held by the ten biggest clonotypes. There are 18 amino acids in the CDR3, from cysteine to phenylalanine inclusive. The sequence is cut down to CDR3 DNA, 54 bases in frame from base 1. For this clone: The antigen it binds to is not known. No much larger clone is present one base from it, and per-base qualities are unavailable.

This sequence was found in a female donor in good health, enrolled as a control in a pregnancy study. The chain joins TRBV1 to TRBJ2-5; the listed D gene, TRBD2, was not tested against the DNA. TRBV1 is a pseudogene. Material: CD8+ T cells from peripheral blood mononuclear cells, obtained in the second trimester of pregnancy. The CDR3 here reads CTSSQSPGTSEKRKTQYF. The DNA reads as follows: TGCACCAGCAGCCAAAGCCCCGGGACTAGCGAAAAGAGGAAGACCCAGTACTTC.